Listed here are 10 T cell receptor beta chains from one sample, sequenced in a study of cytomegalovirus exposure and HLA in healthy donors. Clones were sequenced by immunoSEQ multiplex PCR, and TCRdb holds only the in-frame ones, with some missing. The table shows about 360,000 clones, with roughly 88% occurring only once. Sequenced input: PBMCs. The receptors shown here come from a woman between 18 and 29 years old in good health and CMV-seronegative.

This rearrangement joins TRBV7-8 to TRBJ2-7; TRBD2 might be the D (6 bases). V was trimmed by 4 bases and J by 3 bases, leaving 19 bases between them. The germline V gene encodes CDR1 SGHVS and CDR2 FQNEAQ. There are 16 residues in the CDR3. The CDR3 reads CASSYPRTGVNYEQYF. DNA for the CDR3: TGTGCCAGCAGCTATCCGAGAACGGGAGTCAACTACGAGCAGTACTTC.

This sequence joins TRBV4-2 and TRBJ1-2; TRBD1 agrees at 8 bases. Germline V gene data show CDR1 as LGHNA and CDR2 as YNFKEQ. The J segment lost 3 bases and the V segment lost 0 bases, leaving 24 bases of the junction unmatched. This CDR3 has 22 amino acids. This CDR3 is CASSQELLWETGERLGYYGYTF. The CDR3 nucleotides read TGTGCCAGCAGCCAAGAATTACTATGGGAGACAGGGGAAAGGCTGGGGTACTATGGCTACACCTTC.

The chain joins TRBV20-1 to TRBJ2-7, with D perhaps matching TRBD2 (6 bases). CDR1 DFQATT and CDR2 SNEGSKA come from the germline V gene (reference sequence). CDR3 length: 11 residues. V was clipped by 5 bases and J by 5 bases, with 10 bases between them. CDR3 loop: CSAGGAHEQYF. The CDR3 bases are TGCAGTGCTGGAGGGGCCCACGAGCAGTACTTC.

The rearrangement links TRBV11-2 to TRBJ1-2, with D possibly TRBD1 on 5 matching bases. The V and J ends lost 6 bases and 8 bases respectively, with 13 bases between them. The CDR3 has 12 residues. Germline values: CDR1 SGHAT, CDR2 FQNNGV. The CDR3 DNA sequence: TGTGCCAGCAGATCGGACACCTACGGCTACACCTTC. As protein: CASRSDTYGYTF.

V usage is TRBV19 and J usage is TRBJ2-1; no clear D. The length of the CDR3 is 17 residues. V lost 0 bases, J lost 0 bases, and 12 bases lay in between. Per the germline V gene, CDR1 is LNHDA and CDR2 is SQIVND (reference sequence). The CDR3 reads CASSIDQRSRSYNEQFF. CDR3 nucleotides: TGTGCCAGTAGTATAGATCAACGGAGTCGCTCCTACAATGAGCAGTTCTTC.

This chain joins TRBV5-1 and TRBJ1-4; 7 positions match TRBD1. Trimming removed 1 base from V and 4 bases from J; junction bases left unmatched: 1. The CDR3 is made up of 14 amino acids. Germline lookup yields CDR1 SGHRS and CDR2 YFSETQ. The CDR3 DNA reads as TGCGCCAGCAGCTTGTCAGGGGGTAATGAAAAACTGTTTTTT. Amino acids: CASSLSGGNEKLFF. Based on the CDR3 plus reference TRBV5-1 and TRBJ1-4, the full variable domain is KAGVTQTPRYLIKTRGQQVTLSCSPISGHRSVSWYQQTPGQGLQFLFEYFSETQRNKGNFPGRFSGRQFSNSRSEMNVSTLELGDSALYLCASSLSGGNEKLFFGSGTQLSVL.

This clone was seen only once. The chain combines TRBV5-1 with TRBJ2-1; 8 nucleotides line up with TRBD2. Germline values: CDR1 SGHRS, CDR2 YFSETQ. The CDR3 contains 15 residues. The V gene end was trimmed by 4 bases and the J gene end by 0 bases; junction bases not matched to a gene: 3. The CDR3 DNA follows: TGCGCCAGCAGCATAAGCGGGAGCTCCTACAATGAGCAGTTCTTC. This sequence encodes CASSISGSSYNEQFF. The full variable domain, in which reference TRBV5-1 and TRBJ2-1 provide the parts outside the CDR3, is KAGVTQTPRYLIKTRGQQVTLSCSPISGHRSVSWYQQTPGQGLQFLFEYFSETQRNKGNFPGRFSGRQFSNSRSEMNVSTLELGDSALYLCASSISGSSYNEQFFGPGTRLTVL.

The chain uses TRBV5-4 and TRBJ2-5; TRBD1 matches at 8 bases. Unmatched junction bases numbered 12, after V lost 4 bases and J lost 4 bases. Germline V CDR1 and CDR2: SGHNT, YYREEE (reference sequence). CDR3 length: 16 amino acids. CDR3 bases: TGTGCCAGCAGCCCACCTAGACAGGGGAAGGGAGAGACCCAGTACTTC. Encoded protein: CASSPPRQGKGETQYF.

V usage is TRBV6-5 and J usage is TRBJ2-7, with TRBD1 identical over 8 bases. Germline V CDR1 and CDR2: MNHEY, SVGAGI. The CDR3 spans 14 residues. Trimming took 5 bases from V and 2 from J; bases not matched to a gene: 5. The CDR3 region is CASSVDRATYEQYF. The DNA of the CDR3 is TGTGCCAGCAGTGTGGACAGGGCCACCTACGAGCAGTACTTC.

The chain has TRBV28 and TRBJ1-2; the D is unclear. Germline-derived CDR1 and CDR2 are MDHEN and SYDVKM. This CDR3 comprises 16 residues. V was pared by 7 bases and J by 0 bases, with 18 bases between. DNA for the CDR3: TGTGCCAGCATCCCTGGAGGACGGCCCGCTAACTATGGCTACACCTTC. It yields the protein CASIPGGRPANYGYTF.